Listed below are T cell receptor beta chains from one sample, sequenced in a study of cytomegalovirus exposure and HLA in healthy donors. Using immunoSEQ multiplex PCR, the repertoire was profiled, and TCRdb retains in-frame clones only, with some absent. The table lists about 160,000 clones, 68% of them singletons. Sequences were obtained from PBMCs. These receptors all stem from a woman aged 18-30 years in good health and CMV-seropositive. Each CDR3 is given with its conserved first and last residue. Each record gives: J gene, D gene, clone size, V gene, CDR3 protein, CDR3 DNA. The D gene is left open where the match is weak. Clone size is given for some rows only: seen once, a few or many times, or a class if the clone is expanded.

TRBJ1-2 | . | . | TRBV19 | CASSILSGDGYGYTF | TGTGCCAGTAGTATTTTATCAGGGGACGGCTATGGCTACACCTTC
TRBJ2-7 | TRBD2 | . | TRBV15 | CATSRDNSGGLEQYF | TGTGCCACCAGCAGAGATAACAGCGGGGGGTTGGAGCAGTACTTC
TRBJ2-7 | . | . | TRBV27 | CASRGMGRREQYF | TGTGCCAGCAGGGGTATGGGGAGGCGGGAGCAGTACTTC
TRBJ1-2 | . | . | TRBV28 | CASSLRTAYGYTF | TGTGCCAGCAGTTTAAGGACAGCCTATGGCTACACCTTC
TRBJ1-2 | . | . | TRBV20-1 | CSATGHQGYTF | TGCAGTGCCACGGGACATCAGGGCTACACCTTC
TRBJ2-1 | . | . | TRBV29-1 | CSADFGTEQFF | TGCAGCGCCGACTTTGGGACAGAGCAGTTCTTC
TRBJ2-3 | TRBD2 | . | TRBV5-1 | CASRSSGTSTDTQYF | TGCGCCAGCAGGTCTAGCGGAACTAGCACAGATACGCAGTATTTT
TRBJ2-5 | TRBD2 | few | TRBV28 | CASSPSGGAGRETQYF | TGTGCCAGCAGTCCGAGCGGGGGCGCTGGGAGAGAGACCCAGTACTTC
TRBJ2-7 | TRBD1 | . | TRBV11-2 | CASSRRDRDNEQYF | TGTGCCAGCAGCCGAAGGGACAGGGATAACGAGCAGTACTTC
TRBJ2-7 | TRBD2 | once | TRBV5-1 | CASSTSNGGDSEQYF | TGCGCCAGCAGTACGTCCAACGGGGGGGATAGTGAGCAGTACTTC
TRBJ2-7 | . | . | TRBV2 | CASSPSRVRRSYEQYF | TGTGCCAGCAGCCCTTCGAGGGTTCGTCGCTCCTACGAGCAGTACTTC
TRBJ1-5 | . | many | TRBV5-5 | CASSFQYDQPQHF | TGTGCCAGCAGCTTTCAGTATGATCAGCCCCAGCATTTT
TRBJ1-5 | TRBD1 | . | TRBV28 | CASSSDRDRNQPQHF | TGTGCCAGCAGCAGTGACAGGGACCGTAATCAGCCCCAGCATTTT
TRBJ2-5 | . | . | TRBV6-5 | CASSSPNPESTQYF | TGTGCCAGCAGTAGCCCGAACCCGGAGTCGACCCAGTACTTC
TRBJ1-1 | TRBD1 | . | TRBV25-1 | CASSETGDTEAFF | TGTGCCAGCAGTGAGACAGGGGACACTGAAGCTTTCTTT
TRBJ1-5 | TRBD1 | . | TRBV5-5 | CASSRGTGGSRSNQPQHF | TGTGCCAGCAGCAGAGGGACAGGGGGCTCTCGTAGCAATCAGCCCCAGCATTTT
TRBJ1-2 | TRBD1 | . | TRBV19 | CASSLQGGGETSQRYGYTF | TGTGCCAGTAGCCTTCAAGGAGGGGGCGAGACGTCCCAACGCTATGGCTACACCTTC
TRBJ2-7 | . | . | TRBV7-2 | CASSLDVNSYEQYF | TGTGCCAGCAGCTTAGACGTCAACAGCTACGAGCAGTACTTC
TRBJ1-4 | TRBD1 | few | TRBV6-6 | CASSRRTGVVPEKLFF | TGTGCCAGCAGCCGGCGTACAGGGGTTGTCCCCGAAAAACTGTTTTTT
TRBJ1-2 | . | . | TRBV5-1 | CASSLAFSGGGTIYGYTF | TGCGCCAGCAGCTTGGCTTTTTCGGGTGGCGGTACGATTTATGGCTACACCTTC
TRBJ2-7 | TRBD1 | . | TRBV4-2 | CASSHTMGTGRNYEQYF | TGTGCCAGCAGCCATACCATGGGGACAGGGAGGAACTACGAGCAGTACTTC
TRBJ2-2 | TRBD1 | . | TRBV7-2 | CASSVDRVTGELFF | TGTGCCAGCAGCGTGGACAGGGTCACCGGGGAGCTGTTTTTT
TRBJ1-4 | . | . | TRBV6-4 | CASRPDSSNNEKLFF | TGTGCCAGCAGACCCGACAGCTCCAATAATGAAAAACTGTTTTTT
TRBJ2-5 | TRBD2 | few | TRBV7-2 | CASSRSGGAPETQYF | TGTGCCAGCAGCCGAAGCGGGGGGGCCCCAGAGACCCAGTACTTC
TRBJ2-7 | TRBD1 | few | TRBV27 | CASGSWDRDPFEQYF | TGTGCCAGCGGGTCCTGGGACAGGGATCCTTTCGAGCAGTACTTC
TRBJ1-4 | . | . | TRBV7-9 | CASSFGAAGEKLFF | TGTGCCAGCAGCTTCGGGGCAGCGGGCGAAAAACTGTTTTTT
TRBJ1-1 | . | . | TRBV7-6 | CASSLEEGLPLGDKDTEAFF | TGTGCCAGCAGCTTAGAAGAAGGCCTCCCATTGGGGGACAAGGACACTGAAGCTTTCTTT
TRBJ2-3 | . | . | TRBV18 | CASSPTVWTDTPDTQYF | TGTGCCAGCTCACCAACGGTATGGACAGACACTCCAGATACGCAGTATTTT
TRBJ1-1 | . | few | TRBV10-3 | CAIRSGTYNTEAFF | TGTGCCATCAGATCCGGGACTTATAACACTGAAGCTTTCTTT
TRBJ1-1 | . | . | TRBV30 | CAWSVTANTEAFF | TGTGCCTGGAGTGTAACAGCGAACACTGAAGCTTTCTTT
TRBJ2-7 | . | few | TRBV6-1 | CASSDRPRDTTYEQYF | TGTGCCAGCAGTGACCGACCCCGGGACACCACCTACGAGCAGTACTTC
TRBJ1-4 | . | few | TRBV6-5 | CASRGIATNEKLFF | TGTGCCAGCAGGGGCATAGCAACTAATGAAAAACTGTTTTTT
TRBJ1-2 | . | . | TRBV11-2 | CASSLERSDGYTF | TGTGCCAGCAGCTTAGAGAGGTCGGATGGCTACACCTTC
TRBJ2-5 | . | . | TRBV30 | CAWSAPPKGGIVTQYF | TGTGCCTGGAGTGCCCCTCCGAAGGGGGGGATTGTGACCCAGTACTTC
TRBJ2-5 | TRBD2 | . | TRBV11-2 | CASSLDRGSGIVETQYF | TGTGCCAGCAGCTTAGATCGTGGTAGCGGGATAGTAGAGACCCAGTACTTC
TRBJ1-3 | . | . | TRBV5-1 | CASSLSTAGGYTIYF | TGCGCCAGCAGCTTATCTACAGCCGGAGGTTACACCATATATTTT
TRBJ1-2 | TRBD1 | . | TRBV5-1 | CASSPRQGADYGYTF | TGCGCCAGCAGCCCCCGACAGGGGGCGGACTATGGCTACACCTTC
TRBJ1-1 | . | . | TRBV30 | CAWSVRGTGNTEAFF | TGTGCCTGGAGTGTACGGGGAACGGGGAACACTGAAGCTTTCTTT
TRBJ1-5 | TRBD1 | . | TRBV27 | CASSTGGWQPQHF | TGTGCCAGCAGTACAGGGGGCTGGCAGCCCCAGCATTTT
TRBJ1-5 | . | . | TRBV10-3 | CAISEGLADSNQPQHF | TGTGCCATCAGTGAAGGTCTGGCGGATAGCAATCAGCCCCAGCATTTT
TRBJ2-3 | TRBD2 | . | TRBV13 | CASSLGGGARGDTQYF | TGTGCCAGCAGCTTGGGCGGGGGGGCCCGGGGAGATACGCAGTATTTT
TRBJ2-7 | . | . | TRBV30 | CAWSVPGYEQYF | TGTGCCTGGAGTGTACCGGGCTACGAGCAGTACTTC
TRBJ1-1 | . | . | TRBV15 | CATSRDLVQQEGAAFF | TGTGCCACCAGCAGAGACCTCGTCCAACAGGAGGGTGCGGCTTTCTTT
TRBJ2-7 | TRBD1 | . | TRBV6-1 | CASLRSPGTGGYLYF | TGTGCCAGCCTTAGGTCACCCGGGACAGGGGGTTATCTGTACTTC
TRBJ2-7 | . | . | TRBV6-5 | CASSRLQGTPYEQYF | TGTGCCAGCAGTCGACTACAGGGGACTCCCTACGAGCAGTACTTC
TRBJ2-5 | . | . | TRBV5-1 | CASSHGRTGGQETQYF | TGCGCCAGCAGCCATGGGAGGACAGGTGGGCAAGAGACCCAGTACTTC
TRBJ2-5 | . | few | TRBV10-3 | CAISSTLGETQYF | TGTGCCATCAGTTCGACTCTGGGAGAGACCCAGTACTTC
TRBJ1-1 | . | . | TRBV6-5 | CASGEDTEAFF | TGTGCCAGCGGGGAGGACACTGAAGCTTTCTTT
TRBJ1-1 | . | . | TRBV19 | CASRTPGRGSLNTEAFF | TGTGCCAGTAGAACCCCCGGAAGGGGAAGCCTGAACACTGAAGCTTTCTTT
TRBJ1-1 | TRBD1 | . | TRBV5-5 | CASSTRGRRISEAFF | TGTGCCAGCAGCACCAGGGGGCGCCGAATATCGGAAGCTTTCTTT
TRBJ1-2 | TRBD1 | . | TRBV2 | CASNEGQGTYRGDGYTF | TGTGCCAGCAATGAAGGACAGGGGACTTATCGGGGCGATGGCTACACCTTC
TRBJ2-3 | . | . | TRBV1 | CTSSEGGRCTDTQYF | TGCACCAGCAGCGAGGGCGGACGATGCACAGATACGCAGTATTTT
TRBJ2-2 | TRBD2 | few | TRBV2 | CASSELGRLNGELFF | TGTGCCAGCAGTGAACTCGGGAGGCTAAACGGGGAGCTGTTTTTT
TRBJ2-7 | . | . | TRBV15 | CATSRGFREYEQYF | TGTGCCACCAGCAGGGGTTTCAGGGAATACGAGCAGTACTTC
TRBJ2-7 | . | . | TRBV29-1 | CSVDITGFEQYF | TGCAGCGTAGACATCACAGGTTTCGAGCAGTACTTC
TRBJ2-7 | . | . | TRBV9 | CASSSDEAGPYEQYF | TGTGCCAGCAGCTCTGACGAGGCGGGACCCTACGAGCAGTACTTC
TRBJ2-3 | TRBD2 | few | TRBV9 | CASSFWTSGDTDTQYF | TGTGCCAGCAGCTTCTGGACTAGCGGGGACACAGATACGCAGTATTTT